The 21 T cell receptor beta chains listed next were all sequenced from one sample in a study of shared clonotypes between healthy human individuals. The assay was immunoSEQ multiplex PCR, and TCRdb's table has in-frame clones only and misses some. The table shows 1,500,000 or so clones, with about 98.5% occurring only once. Material: naive CD4+ T cells sorted from blood. Subset reported: CD45RA+ positively selected. Receptor source: a man under 40 in good health.

The chain employs TRBV5-6 and TRBJ1-1, with D possibly matching TRBD1 (5 bases). CDR3 size: 13 residues. V lost 0 bases, J lost 5 bases, and 8 bases lay in between. CDR1 SGHDT and CDR2 YYEEEE come from the germline V gene. The CDR3 is CASSLARDTEAFF. The CDR3 DNA follows: TGTGCCAGCAGCTTGGCCAGGGATACTGAAGCTTTCTTT.

The chain employs TRBV7-9 and TRBJ2-3; 14 bases are a match to TRBD2. Per the germline V gene, CDR1 is SEHNR and CDR2 is FQNEAQ (reference sequence). J gave up 6 bases and V 5 bases, and 7 bases lay outside the gene matches. The CDR3 has 16 amino acids. The CDR3 reads CASSRGTSGSVDTQYF. For the CDR3, the DNA is TGTGCCAGCAGCCGAGGGACTAGCGGGAGTGTGGATACGCAGTATTTT.

Worth noting for this clone: The sample holds other DNA sequences that translate to the same CDR3. V usage is TRBV18 and J usage is TRBJ2-1; no clear D. This CDR3 contains 12 residues. The V gene's germline CDR1 is KGHSH and CDR2 LQKENI. V was trimmed by 3 bases and J by 6 bases, leaving 6 bases between them. The CDR3 DNA is TGTGCCAGCTCACCGTCTGGCAATGAGCAGTTCTTC. As protein: CASSPSGNEQFF.

This chain joins TRBV7-8 and TRBJ2-1, with D perhaps matching TRBD2 (6 bases). Trimming cost V 5 bases and J 6 bases, with 20 bases left between them. CDR1 and CDR2 (germline): SGHVS, FQNEAQ. The CDR3 loop spans 16 amino acids. Here the CDR3 reads CASSPRDFSGVNEQFF. CDR3 coding DNA: TGTGCCAGCAGCCCCCGGGACTTTTCGGGGGTCAATGAGCAGTTCTTC.

J is TRBJ2-7 and V is TRBV27; a weak D match, TRBD2 (6 bases). V lost 10 bases to trimming and J lost 0 bases, with 22 bases between them. This CDR3 region has 16 residues. The germline gives CDR1 MNHEY, CDR2 SMNVEV (reference sequence). Here the CDR3 DNA reads TGTGCCACCAGCAGATGGAGGGATTCCCTCTCCTACGAGCAGTACTTC. Amino acids: CATSRWRDSLSYEQYF.

This clone was seen just once. The V and J genes are TRBV2 and TRBJ2-1; 12 nucleotides line up with TRBD1. V dropped 7 bases and J dropped 10; count of bases not matched to a gene: 8. The germline CDR1 and CDR2 sequences are SNHLY and FYNNEI. CDR3 length equals 14 residues. CDR3 protein: CASIPGTGGQEQFF. CDR3 bases: TGTGCCAGCATCCCCGGGACAGGGGGCCAGGAGCAGTTCTTC. The full variable domain, rest sourced from reference TRBV2 and TRBJ2-1, is EPEVTQTPSHQVTQMGQEVILRCVPISNHLYFYWYRQILGQKVEFLVSFYNNEISEKSEIFDDQFSVERPDGSNFTLKIRSTKLEDSAMYFCASIPGTGGQEQFFGPGTRLTVL.

The gene calls are TRBV7-6 and TRBJ2-6; 8 bases map to TRBD2. The ends lost 2 bases at V and 1 base at J; junction bases unmatched: 10. This CDR3 has 19 amino acids. Germline V gene data show CDR1 as SGHVS and CDR2 as FNYEAQ. The CDR3 protein is CASSLIASGPISGANVLTF. CDR3 nucleotides: TGTGCCAGCAGCTTAATCGCTAGCGGGCCCATATCTGGGGCCAACGTCCTGACTTTC.

This chain uses TRBV5-1 with TRBJ2-7; 11 positions match TRBD1. The V gene's germline CDR1 is SGHRS and CDR2 YFSETQ. V gave up 4 bases and J gave up 1 base; unmatched junction bases: 16. This CDR3 has 19 amino acids. Here the CDR3 reads CASSQGMRTGGLKSYEQYF. CDR3 coding DNA: TGCGCCAGCAGCCAAGGAATGAGGACAGGGGGCCTTAAATCCTACGAGCAGTACTTC.

Comments on this clone: Other nucleotide sequences in the sample specify the same CDR3. The chain joins TRBV19 to TRBJ1-1, with D tentatively TRBD1 (6 bases). Germline assignment: CDR1 LNHDA and CDR2 SQIVND (reference sequence). The CDR3 is made up of 14 amino acids. Trimming removed 3 bases from V and 2 bases from J, with 10 bases in between. The CDR3 region has the DNA TGTGCCAGTAGTATCCGGACAGCTAACACTGAAGCTTTCTTT. Translating it yields CASSIRTANTEAFF.

V and J are TRBV5-1 and TRBJ1-4; D is uncertain. V shed 4 bases and J shed 5 bases, with 18 bases lying between them. The CDR3 totals 16 residues. Germline lookup yields CDR1 SGHRS and CDR2 YFSETQ. The CDR3 coding sequence is TGCGCCAGCAGCCCCTGGTCAGGCGGTCGGAATGAAAAACTGTTTTTT. It encodes CASSPWSGGRNEKLFF.

This clone occurred once. The J gene is TRBJ1-1, the V gene TRBV5-6; the match to TRBD1 covers 7 bases. V was pared by 2 bases and J by 0 bases, with 7 bases of the junction left unmatched. The CDR3 spans 16 residues. From germline, CDR1 is SGHDT and CDR2 YYEEEE. Written as DNA, the CDR3 is TGTGCCAGCAGCTTCTACAGGGGCTCACTGAACACTGAAGCTTTCTTT. It encodes CASSFYRGSLNTEAFF.

The V gene is TRBV29-1, the J gene TRBJ2-3, with a tentative D call TRBD1 (7 bases). This CDR3 is 12 amino acids long. The V gene's germline CDR1 is SQVTM and CDR2 ANQGSEA. V shed 6 bases and J shed 4 bases, with 11 bases lying between them. CDR3 nucleotide sequence: TGCAGCGTGGGAGGACAGGCAGATACGCAGTATTTT. It encodes CSVGGQADTQYF.

This chain links TRBV28 with TRBJ2-2; D gene uncertain. V was clipped by 6 bases and J by 8 bases, with 19 bases between them. This CDR3 region has 15 residues. Germline CDR1 and CDR2: MDHEN and SYDVKM. The CDR3: CASSNRVRPTGELFF. CDR3 DNA: TGTGCCAGCAGCAATAGAGTCAGGCCCACAGGGGAGCTGTTTTTT. The full variable domain, in which reference TRBV28 and TRBJ2-2 provide the parts outside the CDR3, is DVKVTQSSRYLVKRTGEKVFLECVQDMDHENMFWYRQDPGLGLRLIYFSYDVKMKEKGDIPEGYSVSREKKERFSLILESASTNQTSMYLCASSNRVRPTGELFFGEGSRLTVL.

V is TRBV10-3 and J is TRBJ2-6; 7 bases agree with TRBD1. The germline CDR1 and CDR2 sequences are ENHRY and SYGVKD. The CDR3 has 16 amino acids. The trim removed 11 bases at V and 2 bases at J, leaving 12 bases unmatched. The CDR3 loop reads CAATEGAWAGANVLTF. The CDR3 DNA follows: TGTGCCGCCACCGAGGGGGCTTGGGCTGGGGCCAACGTCCTGACTTTC.

The V and J genes are TRBV9 and TRBJ1-1; maybe TRBD1 (6 bases). The CDR3 contains 18 residues. Germline loops: CDR1 SGDLS, CDR2 YYNGEE. Trimming left V 4 bases short and J 5 bases short, with 27 bases between. CDR3 protein: CASSTGPGALLDRTEAFF. The DNA for the CDR3 is TGTGCCAGCAGCACCGGTCCGGGGGCGCTTCTCGATCGAACTGAAGCTTTCTTT.

The chain is built from TRBV11-2 and TRBJ2-1; 10 nucleotides match TRBD1. V lost 3 bases and J lost 6; bases outside the gene matches: 5. Germline V gene data show CDR1 as SGHAT and CDR2 as FQNNGV. The CDR3 contains 15 residues. CDR3 DNA: TGTGCCAGCAGCTTCATCCGGGACAGGGGCAATGAGCAGTTCTTC. Residues: CASSFIRDRGNEQFF.

The chain couples TRBV6-5 to TRBJ2-7; D could derive from TRBD1 or TRBD2 (5 bases each). The ends were cut back, 6 bases at V and 4 bases at J, with 19 bases in the middle. CDR1 and CDR2 (germline): MNHEY, SVGAGI. The CDR3 spans 15 residues. CDR3 amino acids: CASRPPGRERYEQYF. CDR3 bases: TGTGCCAGCAGACCTCCGGGACGAGAGCGTTACGAGCAGTACTTC.

This clone was found once. The chain employs TRBV5-1 and TRBJ1-1; D remains ambiguous. From germline, CDR1 is SGHRS and CDR2 YFSETQ. The V gene lost 0 bases and the J gene lost 1 base, with 7 bases spanning the gap. The CDR3 is 14 residues long. The CDR3: CASSLAVENTEAFF. Written as DNA, the CDR3 is TGCGCCAGCAGCTTGGCCGTCGAGAACACTGAAGCTTTCTTT.

The chain links TRBV7-3 to TRBJ2-1, with 10 bases that match TRBD2. The CDR3 loop spans 17 amino acids. Germline V gives CDR1 SGHTA, CDR2 FQGTGA. Unmatched junction bases numbered 12, after V lost 2 bases and J lost 8 bases. CDR3 amino acids: CASSLAPSAGGPDEQFF. DNA for the CDR3: TGTGCCAGCAGCTTAGCCCCCTCAGCGGGAGGGCCGGATGAGCAGTTCTTC.

The J gene is TRBJ2-7, the V gene TRBV12-5; no definite D call. CDR1 and CDR2 from the germline V gene are LGHNT and FRNRAP. The CDR3 runs 18 residues. The germline V and J ends were trimmed by 0 bases and 3 bases, with 21 bases remaining between them. The CDR3 region has the DNA TGTGCTAGTGGTTTGGTACGGGTTACCCTCTTGACTTACTACGAGCAGTACTTC. Amino acid sequence: CASGLVRVTLLTYYEQYF.

The CDR3: CASSLAGVSLYNEQFF. In nucleotides, the CDR3 is TGTGCCAGCAGTTTAGCGGGAGTCTCGCTCTACAATGAGCAGTTCTTC. The chain joins TRBV27 to TRBJ2-1; 7 bases match TRBD2. The length of the CDR3 is 16 residues. Trimming cost V 2 bases and J 3 bases; bases outside gene matches: 7. Germline V gene lookup returns CDR1 MNHEY and CDR2 SMNVEV (reference sequence).